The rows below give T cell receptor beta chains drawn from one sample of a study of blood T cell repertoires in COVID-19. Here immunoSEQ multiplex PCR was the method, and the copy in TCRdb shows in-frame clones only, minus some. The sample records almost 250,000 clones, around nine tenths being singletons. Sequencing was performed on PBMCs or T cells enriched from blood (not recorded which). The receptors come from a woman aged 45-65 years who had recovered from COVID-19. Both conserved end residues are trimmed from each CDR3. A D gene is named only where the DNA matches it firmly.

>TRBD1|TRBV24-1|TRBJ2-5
ATSDDRGQETQY
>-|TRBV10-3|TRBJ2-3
AIRRDGAGDTQY
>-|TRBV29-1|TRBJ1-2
SVGLPVPVGRGDYGYT
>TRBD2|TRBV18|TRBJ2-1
ASSRLAGVSYNEQF
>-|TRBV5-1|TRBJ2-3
ASSPQGSTDTQY
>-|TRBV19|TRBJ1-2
ASSPPKLLPYYGYT
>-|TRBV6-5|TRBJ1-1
ASSTHRENTEAF
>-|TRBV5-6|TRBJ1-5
ASSRGNQPQH
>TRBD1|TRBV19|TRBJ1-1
ASSTKTGRNTEAF
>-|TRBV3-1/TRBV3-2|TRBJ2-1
ASSQLDNEQF
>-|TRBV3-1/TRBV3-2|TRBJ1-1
ASSRGRGRATEAF
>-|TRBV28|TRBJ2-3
ASSLSLGGGRSY
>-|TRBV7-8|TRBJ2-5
ASSFTTAVGGRETQY
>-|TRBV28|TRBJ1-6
ASSFGRDYNSPLH
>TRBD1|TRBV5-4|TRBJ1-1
ASRAESWTGGMVTEAF
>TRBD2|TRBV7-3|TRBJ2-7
ASSSQAGSEQY
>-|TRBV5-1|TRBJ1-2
ASSLEPGANYGYT
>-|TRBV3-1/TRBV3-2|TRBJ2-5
ASSSREPQETQY
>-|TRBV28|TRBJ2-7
ASSSYRVVYEQY
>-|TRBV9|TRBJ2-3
ASSAGEFTDTQY
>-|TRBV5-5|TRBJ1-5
ASSLRVFGQPQH
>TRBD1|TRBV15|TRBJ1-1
ATSRSRTGGGTEAF